This TCR beta chain appears in the sequencing data of a study of shared clonotypes between healthy human individuals. Study-level points and caveats: Unshared clonotypes carried lower generation probabilities than those common to all four donors. A generally larger estimated richness was seen in naive subsets than in memory subsets. Specimens sampled were limited to blood, with tissue repertoires likely differing.

Note on this clone: What it recognizes is unknown.

The test was conducted at deep level. Sequencing used immunoSEQ multiplex PCR; TCRdb keeps in-frame clones, though not all of them. The data hold approximately 340,000 clones, with approximately 79% observed a single time. V shed 4 bases and J 11 bases; nucleotides not matched to a gene: 9. The CDR3 consists of 13 residues. The germline CDR1 and CDR2 sequences are SGHKS and YYEKEE (reference sequence). Sequenced sample: memory CD4+ T cells sorted from blood. Subset described: CD45RA-negative fraction. The gene calls are TRBV5-5 and TRBJ1-2; the match to TRBD1 covers 9 bases. This TCR derives from a man aged 25 to 45 in good health. The CDR3 coding sequence is TGTGCCAGCAGCCTGATGGGACAGGGAAGGTACACCTTC. Residues: CASSLMGQGRYTF. Supplemented by reference TRBV5-5 and TRBJ1-2, the full variable domain reads DAGVTQSPTHLIKTRGQQVTLRCSPISGHKSVSWYQQVLGQGPQFIFQYYEKEERGRGNFPDRFSARQFPNYSSELNVNALLLGDSALYLCASSLMGQGRYTFGSGTRLTVV.